The present entry profiles one T cell receptor (beta chain) with its context. The split of CD4+ cells yielded CD45RA+ naive and CD45RA-negative memory subsets. V gave up 3 bases and J gave up 11 bases, with 12 bases separating them. CDR3 size: 11 residues. The V gene's germline CDR1 is DFQATT and CDR2 SNEGSKA (reference sequence). This entry comes from a study of shared clonotypes between healthy human individuals. The overall study: There were three CD4 naive, three CD4 memory, two CD8 naive and one CD8 memory plates per donor.

Assay runs were performed at deep level. In the original processing: ImmunoSEQ junction-only sequences lacked quality scores, so their filtering differed. Produced via immunoSEQ multiplex PCR; TCRdb's table is partial and in-frame only. The DNA was the basis for D and trimming; V, J and clone size are from that table. In the table there are some 900,000 clones, about 80% of which are singletons. This receptor was identified in a young man in good health. Sequenced input: memory CD4+ T cells sorted from blood. The subset was: CD45RA-negative fraction. The genes are TRBV20-1 and TRBJ2-3; D is uncertain. The CDR3 DNA is TGCAGTGCTAGTCCTGGAAAGATGCAGTATTTT. Encoded protein: CSASPGKMQYF.